This T cell receptor beta chain was recorded in a study of breast tumors, draining lymph nodes, adjacent tissues. The lymph nodes were axillary draining lymph nodes from breast cancer patients. As to this clonotype: The antigen is undetermined.

Study findings and constraints: Compared with lymph nodes, tumors were less diverse; compared with nontumor tissue, more. Tumor and nontumor repertoires were significantly more similar in luminal-like than in basal-like breast cancer. That most tumor T cells come from lymph nodes remained unproven. The data were judged consistent with most tumor T cells coming from lymph node and expanding in tumor.

TCRdb analysed the multiplex PCR reads with MiXCR anew, one entry per CDR3 protein. The sample shows around 230,000 distinct CDR3 sequences, about 30% of them seen only once. Sequencing was performed on axillary lymph node tissue. This sequence originates from a female donor with breast cancer. Some clones in this sample may be carry-over from other donors' samples.

In DNA form, the CDR3 reads TGTGCCAGTGCTAGTCGCGGGAGCTCCTACAATGAGCAGTTCTTC. It translates to CASASRGSSYNEQFF. This chain links TRBV19 with TRBJ2-1; 7 bases agree with TRBD2. The CDR3 covers 15 residues. Germline V gives CDR1 LNHDA, CDR2 SQIVND (reference sequence). Trimming at V came to 8 bases and at J to 0 bases, leaving 7 bases not matched to a gene.